A selection of T cell receptor beta chains follows, all from one sample in a study of blood T cell repertoires in COVID-19. Some clones are missing from TCRdb's copy, which holds only in-frame ones; the method was immunoSEQ multiplex PCR. The sample has around 190,000 clones, roughly 90% seen once; the top ten hold about a sixth. The source material was peripheral blood. These receptors all stem from a man aged 45 to 65 with COVID-19, enrolled during active disease. Both conserved end residues are part of each CDR3. Fields, in order: V gene, J gene, D gene, clone size, CDR3 protein, CDR3 DNA. D genes are given only for firm matches. Size tells how often a clone was seen (once, few, many) or the class of an expanded clone, and some rows leave it out.

v_call: TRBV7-2; j_call: TRBJ1-5; d_call: -; clone_size: -; cdr3_aa: CASSTRGADNQPQHF; cdr3_nt: TGTGCCAGCAGCACCCGTGGGGCAGATAATCAGCCCCAGCATTTT
v_call: TRBV18; j_call: TRBJ2-2; d_call: TRBD2; clone_size: -; cdr3_aa: CASSLGLAETNTGELFF; cdr3_nt: TGTGCCAGCTCGCTGGGACTAGCGGAAACGAACACCGGGGAGCTGTTTTTT
v_call: TRBV9; j_call: TRBJ2-7; d_call: -; clone_size: -; cdr3_aa: CASSVGAGRYEQYF; cdr3_nt: TGTGCCAGCAGCGTAGGAGCGGGCCGCTACGAGCAGTACTTC
v_call: TRBV7-9; j_call: TRBJ1-1; d_call: -; clone_size: -; cdr3_aa: CASSLTGGDTEAFF; cdr3_nt: TGTGCCAGCAGCTTAACGGGAGGGGACACTGAAGCTTTCTTT
v_call: TRBV18; j_call: TRBJ1-3; d_call: -; clone_size: -; cdr3_aa: CASSKEPGVGNTIYF; cdr3_nt: TGTGCCAGCTCAAAGGAGCCGGGGGTCGGAAACACCATATATTTT
v_call: TRBV29-1; j_call: TRBJ2-2; d_call: TRBD1; clone_size: once; cdr3_aa: CSVEDPGQGTGELFF; cdr3_nt: TGCAGCGTTGAGGACCCGGGACAGGGAACCGGGGAGCTGTTTTTT
v_call: TRBV19; j_call: TRBJ1-2; d_call: TRBD1; clone_size: -; cdr3_aa: CASSGYQGVSYGYTF; cdr3_nt: TGTGCCAGTAGTGGGTACCAGGGGGTCAGCTATGGCTACACCTTC
v_call: TRBV4-2; j_call: TRBJ1-1; d_call: TRBD1; clone_size: -; cdr3_aa: CASSLRTGRNSMNTEAFF; cdr3_nt: TGTGCCAGCAGCCTCCGGACAGGGAGAAATTCAATGAACACTGAAGCTTTCTTT
v_call: TRBV5-4; j_call: TRBJ2-5; d_call: TRBD2; clone_size: -; cdr3_aa: CASSLRLAGEETQYF; cdr3_nt: TGTGCCAGCAGCCTGAGACTAGCGGGGGAAGAGACCCAGTACTTC
v_call: TRBV5-1; j_call: TRBJ2-7; d_call: -; clone_size: -; cdr3_aa: CASSLGDTYEQYF; cdr3_nt: TGCGCCAGCAGCTTGGGAGACACCTACGAGCAGTACTTC
v_call: TRBV21-1; j_call: TRBJ2-7; d_call: -; clone_size: -; cdr3_aa: CASSHPIPREAYEQYF; cdr3_nt: TGTGCCAGCAGCCACCCCATCCCGCGGGAGGCCTACGAGCAGTACTTC
v_call: TRBV3-1/TRBV3-2; j_call: TRBJ2-5; d_call: TRBD2; clone_size: -; cdr3_aa: CASSELAGSGGETQYF; cdr3_nt: TGTGCCAGCAGCGAACTAGCGGGAAGCGGTGGAGAGACCCAGTACTTC
v_call: TRBV18; j_call: TRBJ2-2; d_call: -; clone_size: -; cdr3_aa: CASSPTGPGELFF; cdr3_nt: TGTGCCAGCTCACCTACAGGGCCCGGGGAGCTGTTTTTT
v_call: TRBV27; j_call: TRBJ2-2; d_call: TRBD1; clone_size: -; cdr3_aa: CASSFRGQGLITGELFF; cdr3_nt: TGTGCCAGCAGTTTCCGGGGACAGGGACTCATCACCGGGGAGCTGTTTTTT
v_call: TRBV23-1; j_call: TRBJ1-5; d_call: -; clone_size: once; cdr3_aa: CASSQSTRGANQPQHF; cdr3_nt: TGCGCCAGCAGTCAATCGACTCGGGGGGCCAATCAGCCCCAGCATTTT
v_call: TRBV7-9; j_call: TRBJ2-3; d_call: TRBD2; clone_size: once; cdr3_aa: CASSFSTSGRDTQYF; cdr3_nt: TGTGCCAGCAGCTTCAGTACTAGCGGGAGAGATACGCAGTATTTT
v_call: TRBV7-8; j_call: TRBJ2-7; d_call: TRBD2; clone_size: -; cdr3_aa: CASSLGTRFSYEQYF; cdr3_nt: TGTGCCAGCAGCTTAGGGACTAGGTTCTCCTACGAGCAGTACTTC
v_call: TRBV6-2/TRBV6-3; j_call: TRBJ1-1; d_call: -; clone_size: -; cdr3_aa: CASSRTDNTEAFF; cdr3_nt: TGTGCCAGCAGTCGTACAGACAACACTGAAGCTTTCTTT
v_call: TRBV11-2; j_call: TRBJ2-7; d_call: TRBD1; clone_size: -; cdr3_aa: CASSPRGQESYEQYF; cdr3_nt: TGTGCCAGCAGCCCCCGAGGACAGGAGAGCTACGAGCAGTACTTC
v_call: TRBV6-5; j_call: TRBJ2-7; d_call: TRBD1; clone_size: -; cdr3_aa: CASRKGQGYSYEQYF; cdr3_nt: TGTGCCAGCAGGAAGGGACAGGGTTACTCCTACGAGCAGTACTTC
v_call: TRBV9; j_call: TRBJ2-5; d_call: -; clone_size: -; cdr3_aa: CASSVDQGTQYF; cdr3_nt: TGTGCCAGCAGCGTGGACCAGGGGACCCAGTACTTC
v_call: TRBV6-2/TRBV6-3; j_call: TRBJ2-2; d_call: TRBD2; clone_size: once; cdr3_aa: CASSYSSGPNTGELFF; cdr3_nt: TGTGCCAGCAGTTACTCTAGCGGGCCCAACACCGGGGAGCTGTTTTTT
v_call: TRBV5-1; j_call: TRBJ2-3; d_call: -; clone_size: -; cdr3_aa: CASSWDSSTDTQYF; cdr3_nt: TGCGCCAGCAGCTGGGACTCGAGCACAGATACGCAGTATTTT
v_call: TRBV6-5; j_call: TRBJ2-3; d_call: TRBD2; clone_size: -; cdr3_aa: CASRATSGSDTQYF; cdr3_nt: TGTGCCAGCAGAGCGACTAGCGGGTCAGATACGCAGTATTTT
v_call: TRBV6-2/TRBV6-3; j_call: TRBJ2-7; d_call: TRBD2; clone_size: -; cdr3_aa: CASSYGGGVSYEQYF; cdr3_nt: TGTGCCAGCAGTTACGGCGGGGGGGTCTCCTACGAGCAGTACTTC
v_call: TRBV23-1; j_call: TRBJ1-2; d_call: TRBD1; clone_size: -; cdr3_aa: CASSQLQGAGGYTF; cdr3_nt: TGCGCCAGCAGTCAACTACAGGGGGCGGGTGGCTACACCTTC
v_call: TRBV6-2/TRBV6-3; j_call: TRBJ1-2; d_call: -; clone_size: -; cdr3_aa: CASSNGKRGWNYGYTF; cdr3_nt: TGTGCCAGCAGTAACGGAAAGCGGGGGTGGAACTATGGCTACACCTTC
v_call: TRBV11-3; j_call: TRBJ2-1; d_call: -; clone_size: -; cdr3_aa: CASSPTRGKSYNEQFF; cdr3_nt: TGTGCCAGCAGCCCCACCCGGGGGAAGTCGTACAATGAGCAGTTCTTC
v_call: TRBV6-1; j_call: TRBJ2-4; d_call: TRBD2; clone_size: -; cdr3_aa: CASSDRTSGTRFF; cdr3_nt: TGTGCCAGCAGTGACAGGACTAGCGGGACCCGCTTCTTC
v_call: TRBV12-3/TRBV12-4; j_call: TRBJ1-1; d_call: -; clone_size: -; cdr3_aa: CASSLQVNTEAFF; cdr3_nt: TGTGCCAGCAGTTTGCAGGTGAACACTGAAGCTTTCTTT
v_call: TRBV19; j_call: TRBJ1-3; d_call: -; clone_size: -; cdr3_aa: CASSVIAGNTIYF; cdr3_nt: TGTGCCAGTAGTGTAATCGCTGGAAACACCATATATTTT
v_call: TRBV11-2; j_call: TRBJ1-5; d_call: -; clone_size: -; cdr3_aa: CASSAEVGNQPQHF; cdr3_nt: TGTGCCAGCAGCGCCGAGGTGGGCAATCAGCCCCAGCATTTT
v_call: TRBV5-5; j_call: TRBJ2-1; d_call: -; clone_size: once; cdr3_aa: CASSPNNEQFF; cdr3_nt: TGTGCCAGCAGCCCCAACAATGAGCAGTTCTTC
v_call: TRBV11-2; j_call: TRBJ1-1; d_call: TRBD1; clone_size: -; cdr3_aa: CASSQGQGVTDTEAFF; cdr3_nt: TGTGCCAGCAGCCAGGGACAGGGGGTAACGGACACTGAAGCTTTCTTT
v_call: TRBV11-2; j_call: TRBJ2-2; d_call: -; clone_size: once; cdr3_aa: CASSFTQGNTGELFF; cdr3_nt: TGTGCCAGCAGCTTCACCCAGGGGAACACCGGGGAGCTGTTTTTT
v_call: TRBV9; j_call: TRBJ2-3; d_call: TRBD2; clone_size: -; cdr3_aa: CASSARLAGGPADTQYF; cdr3_nt: TGTGCCAGCAGCGCTCGACTAGCGGGAGGGCCGGCAGATACGCAGTATTTT
v_call: TRBV5-1; j_call: TRBJ1-1; d_call: TRBD1; clone_size: -; cdr3_aa: CASSPGTENTEAFF; cdr3_nt: TGCGCCAGCAGCCCGGGGACAGAAAACACTGAAGCTTTCTTT
v_call: TRBV19; j_call: TRBJ2-2; d_call: -; clone_size: few; cdr3_aa: CASRSGTNTGELFF; cdr3_nt: TGTGCCAGTAGGTCGGGGACGAACACCGGGGAGCTGTTTTTT
v_call: TRBV7-7; j_call: TRBJ2-1; d_call: -; clone_size: few; cdr3_aa: CASSSSQGLHEQFF; cdr3_nt: TGTGCTAGCAGCTCGTCCCAGGGGTTGCATGAGCAGTTCTTC
v_call: TRBV25-1; j_call: TRBJ2-1; d_call: TRBD2; clone_size: -; cdr3_aa: CASRENWRGGGHEQFF; cdr3_nt: TGTGCCAGCAGGGAGAACTGGCGGGGGGGCGGACATGAGCAGTTCTTC
v_call: TRBV30; j_call: TRBJ1-4; d_call: -; clone_size: -; cdr3_aa: CAWSWSLTDEKLFF; cdr3_nt: TGTGCCTGGAGTTGGTCTTTAACAGACGAAAAACTGTTTTTT
v_call: TRBV5-1; j_call: TRBJ2-2; d_call: TRBD1; clone_size: few; cdr3_aa: CASSSGTGVGGELFF; cdr3_nt: TGCGCCAGCAGCTCGGGGACAGGGGTAGGCGGGGAGCTGTTTTTT
v_call: TRBV4-1; j_call: TRBJ2-2; d_call: TRBD2; clone_size: -; cdr3_aa: CASSQESAGGPFGELFF; cdr3_nt: TGCGCCAGCAGCCAAGAGTCGGCGGGGGGGCCCTTCGGGGAGCTGTTTTTT
v_call: TRBV2; j_call: TRBJ2-2; d_call: -; clone_size: few; cdr3_aa: CASRAGTFTGELFF; cdr3_nt: TGTGCCAGCAGGGCCGGGACATTCACCGGGGAGCTGTTTTTT
v_call: TRBV6-6; j_call: TRBJ2-3; d_call: -; clone_size: once; cdr3_aa: CASSTNPGFTDTQYF; cdr3_nt: TGTGCCAGCAGCACTAACCCGGGGTTTACAGATACGCAGTATTTT
v_call: TRBV5-5; j_call: TRBJ1-5; d_call: TRBD1; clone_size: -; cdr3_aa: CASSLGDRGDQPQHF; cdr3_nt: TGTGCCAGCAGCTTGGGGGACAGGGGCGATCAGCCCCAGCATTTT
v_call: TRBV19; j_call: TRBJ2-3; d_call: TRBD2; clone_size: -; cdr3_aa: CASTEVAGGSTDTQYF; cdr3_nt: TGTGCCAGTACCGAGGTAGCGGGAGGGAGCACAGATACGCAGTATTTT
v_call: TRBV7-9; j_call: TRBJ2-7; d_call: -; clone_size: -; cdr3_aa: CASSLTGMTYEQYF; cdr3_nt: TGTGCCAGCAGCTTGACAGGCATGACCTACGAGCAGTACTTC
v_call: TRBV24-1; j_call: TRBJ1-2; d_call: -; clone_size: once; cdr3_aa: CATSGGDLDGYTF; cdr3_nt: TGTGCCACCAGTGGGGGAGATTTAGATGGCTACACCTTC
v_call: TRBV5-1; j_call: TRBJ1-1; d_call: -; clone_size: once; cdr3_aa: CASSLRQTPLNTEAFF; cdr3_nt: TGCGCCAGCAGCCTACGACAGACCCCGCTGAACACTGAAGCTTTCTTT
v_call: TRBV18; j_call: TRBJ1-2; d_call: TRBD1; clone_size: -; cdr3_aa: CASSSRDRGNYGYTF; cdr3_nt: TGTGCCAGCTCGTCGCGAGACAGGGGTAACTATGGCTACACCTTC